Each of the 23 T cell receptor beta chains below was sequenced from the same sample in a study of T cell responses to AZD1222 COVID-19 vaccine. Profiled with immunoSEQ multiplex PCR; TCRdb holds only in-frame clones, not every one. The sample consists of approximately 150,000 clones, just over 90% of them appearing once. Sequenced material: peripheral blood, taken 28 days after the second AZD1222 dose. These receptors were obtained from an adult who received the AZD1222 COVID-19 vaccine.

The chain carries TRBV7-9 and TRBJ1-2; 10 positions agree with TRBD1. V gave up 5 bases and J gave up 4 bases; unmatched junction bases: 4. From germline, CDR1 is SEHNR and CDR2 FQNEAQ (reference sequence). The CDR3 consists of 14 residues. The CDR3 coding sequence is TGTGCCAGCAGCCCGGGACAGGGGACCTATGGCTACACCTTC. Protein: CASSPGQGTYGYTF.

The CDR3 DNA is TGTGCCAGCAGCTCCACACCGGACAAAGTTGGAGGTGGTGGCTACACCTTC. Protein product: CASSSTPDKVGGGGYTF. The V call is TRBV5-6, the J call TRBJ1-2, with a tentative D call TRBD1 (5 bases). The CDR3 sequence is 17 residues long. V dropped 3 bases and J dropped 7 bases, with 25 bases sitting between them. Germline V gene sequence: CDR1 SGHDT, CDR2 YYEEEE.

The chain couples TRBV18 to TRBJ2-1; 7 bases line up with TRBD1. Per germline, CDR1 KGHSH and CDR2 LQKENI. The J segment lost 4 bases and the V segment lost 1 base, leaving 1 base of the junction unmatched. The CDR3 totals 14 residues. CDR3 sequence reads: CASSPQGQYNEQFF. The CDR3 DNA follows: TGTGCCAGCTCACCACAGGGACAGTACAATGAGCAGTTCTTC.

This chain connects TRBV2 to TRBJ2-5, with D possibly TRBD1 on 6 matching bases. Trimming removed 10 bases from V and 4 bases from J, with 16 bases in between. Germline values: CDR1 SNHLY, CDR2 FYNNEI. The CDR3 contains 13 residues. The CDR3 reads CATYRDLRETQYF. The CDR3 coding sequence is TGTGCCACCTACAGGGATCTACGAGAGACCCAGTACTTC. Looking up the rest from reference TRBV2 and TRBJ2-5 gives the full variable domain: EPEVTQTPSHQVTQMGQEVILRCVPISNHLYFYWYRQILGQKVEFLVSFYNNEISEKSEIFDDQFSVERPDGSNFTLKIRSTKLEDSAMYFCATYRDLRETQYFGPGTRLLVL.

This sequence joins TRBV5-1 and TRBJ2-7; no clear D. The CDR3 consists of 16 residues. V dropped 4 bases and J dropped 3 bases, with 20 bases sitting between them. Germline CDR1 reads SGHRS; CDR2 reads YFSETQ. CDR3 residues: CASSLDPSSLSYEQYF. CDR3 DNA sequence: TGCGCCAGCAGCCTTGACCCCAGCAGTTTGAGCTACGAGCAGTACTTC.

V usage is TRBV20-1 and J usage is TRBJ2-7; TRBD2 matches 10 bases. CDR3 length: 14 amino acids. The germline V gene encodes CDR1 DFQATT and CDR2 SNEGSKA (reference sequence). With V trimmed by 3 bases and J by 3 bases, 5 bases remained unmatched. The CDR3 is CSASLLAGVYEQYF. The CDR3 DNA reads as TGCAGTGCTAGTCTCCTAGCGGGGGTCTACGAGCAGTACTTC.

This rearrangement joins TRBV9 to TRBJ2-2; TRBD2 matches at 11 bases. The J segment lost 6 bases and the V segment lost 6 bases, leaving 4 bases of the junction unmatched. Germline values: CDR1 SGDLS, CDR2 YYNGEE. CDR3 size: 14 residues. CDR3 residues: CASNTLAGAGELFF. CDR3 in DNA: TGTGCCAGCAACACACTAGCGGGAGCCGGGGAGCTGTTTTTT.

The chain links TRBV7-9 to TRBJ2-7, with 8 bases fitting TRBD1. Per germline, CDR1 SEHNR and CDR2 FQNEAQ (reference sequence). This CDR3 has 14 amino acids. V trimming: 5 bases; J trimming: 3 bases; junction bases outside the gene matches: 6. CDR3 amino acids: CASSLGQGLYEQYF. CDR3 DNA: TGTGCCAGCAGCCTCGGACAGGGTCTCTACGAGCAGTACTTC.

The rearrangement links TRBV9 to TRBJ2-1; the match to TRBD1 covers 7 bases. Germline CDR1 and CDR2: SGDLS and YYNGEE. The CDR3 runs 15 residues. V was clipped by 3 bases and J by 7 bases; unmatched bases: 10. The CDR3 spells CASSDRQGGGNEQFF. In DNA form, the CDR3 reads TGTGCCAGCAGCGACCGACAGGGTGGTGGGAATGAGCAGTTCTTC.

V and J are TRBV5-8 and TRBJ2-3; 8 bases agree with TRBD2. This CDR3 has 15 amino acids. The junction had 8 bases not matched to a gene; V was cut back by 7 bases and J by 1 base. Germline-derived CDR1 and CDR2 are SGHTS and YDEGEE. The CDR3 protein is CASRLSGTRTDTQYF. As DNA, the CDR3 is TGTGCCAGCCGCCTTAGCGGGACCCGCACAGATACGCAGTATTTT.

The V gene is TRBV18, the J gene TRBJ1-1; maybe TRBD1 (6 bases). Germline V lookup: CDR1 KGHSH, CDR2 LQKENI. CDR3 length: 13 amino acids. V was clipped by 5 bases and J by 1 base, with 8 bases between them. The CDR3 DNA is TGTGCCAGCTCAAAGGGACAGAACACTGAAGCTTTCTTT. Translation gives CASSKGQNTEAFF.

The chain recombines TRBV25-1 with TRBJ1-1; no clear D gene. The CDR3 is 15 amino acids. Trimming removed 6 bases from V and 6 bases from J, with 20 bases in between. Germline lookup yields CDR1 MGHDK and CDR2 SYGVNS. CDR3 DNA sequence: TGTGCCAGCAGCCCCACCCCGCCCGGGTGGCCTGAAGCTTTCTTT. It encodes CASSPTPPGWPEAFF.

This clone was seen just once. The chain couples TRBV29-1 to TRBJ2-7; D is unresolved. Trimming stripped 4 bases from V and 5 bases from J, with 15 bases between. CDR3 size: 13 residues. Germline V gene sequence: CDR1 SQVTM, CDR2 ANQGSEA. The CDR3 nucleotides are TGCAGCGTTGTGGGTGGGCGGAGAGACGAGCAGTACTTC. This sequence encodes CSVVGGRRDEQYF.

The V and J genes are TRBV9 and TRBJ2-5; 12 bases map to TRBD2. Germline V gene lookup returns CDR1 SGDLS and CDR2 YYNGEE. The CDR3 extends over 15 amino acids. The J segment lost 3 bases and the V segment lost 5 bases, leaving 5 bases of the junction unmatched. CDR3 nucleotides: TGTGCCAGCAGTAGTTGGACTAGCGGGAAAGAGACCCAGTACTTC. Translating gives CASSSWTSGKETQYF. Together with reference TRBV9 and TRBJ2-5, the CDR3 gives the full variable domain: DSGVTQTPKHLITATGQRVTLRCSPRSGDLSVYWYQQSLDQGLQFLIQYYNGEERAKGNILERFSAQQFPDLHSELNLSSLELGDSALYFCASSSWTSGKETQYFGPGTRLLVL.

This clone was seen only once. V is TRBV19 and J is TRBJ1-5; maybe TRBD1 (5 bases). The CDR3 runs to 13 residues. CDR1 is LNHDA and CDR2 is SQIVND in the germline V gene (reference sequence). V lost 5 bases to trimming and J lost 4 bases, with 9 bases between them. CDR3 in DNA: TGTGCCAGTAGTCGGGCAGGGAATCAGCCCCAGCATTTT. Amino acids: CASSRAGNQPQHF.

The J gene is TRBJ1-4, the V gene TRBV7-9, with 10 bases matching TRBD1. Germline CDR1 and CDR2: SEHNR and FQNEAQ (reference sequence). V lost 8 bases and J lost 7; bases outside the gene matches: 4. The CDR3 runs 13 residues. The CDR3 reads CASSDRGLEKLFF. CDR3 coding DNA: TGTGCCAGCTCCGACAGGGGGCTTGAAAAACTGTTTTTT.

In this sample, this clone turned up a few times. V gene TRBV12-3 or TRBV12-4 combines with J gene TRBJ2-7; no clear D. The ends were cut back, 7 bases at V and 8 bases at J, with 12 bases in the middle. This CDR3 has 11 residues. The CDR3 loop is CASTVGSKQYF. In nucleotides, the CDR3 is TGTGCCAGCACCGTTGGTTCGAAGCAGTACTTC.

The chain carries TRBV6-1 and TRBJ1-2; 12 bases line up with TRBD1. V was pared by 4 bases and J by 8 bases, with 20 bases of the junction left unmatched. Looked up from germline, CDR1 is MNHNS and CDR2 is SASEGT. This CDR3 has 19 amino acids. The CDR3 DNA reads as TGTGCCAGCAGTGCCTTTTCTACCGGGACAGGGGGCCTCGGACACGGCTACACCTTC. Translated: CASSAFSTGTGGLGHGYTF.

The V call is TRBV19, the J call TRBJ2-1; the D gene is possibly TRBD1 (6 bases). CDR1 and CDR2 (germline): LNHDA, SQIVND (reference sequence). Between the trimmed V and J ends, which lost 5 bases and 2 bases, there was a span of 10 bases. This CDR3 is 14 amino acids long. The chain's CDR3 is CASSLGATYNEQFF. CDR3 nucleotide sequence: TGTGCCAGTAGTTTGGGGGCGACCTACAATGAGCAGTTCTTC.

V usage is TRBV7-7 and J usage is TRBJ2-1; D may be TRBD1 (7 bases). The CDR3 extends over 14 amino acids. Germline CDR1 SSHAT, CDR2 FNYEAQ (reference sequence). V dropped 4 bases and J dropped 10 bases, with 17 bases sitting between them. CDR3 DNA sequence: TGTGCCAGCAGCTCCTCGGAGGGGGCGGGGGAGCAGTTCTTC. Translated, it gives CASSSSEGAGEQFF. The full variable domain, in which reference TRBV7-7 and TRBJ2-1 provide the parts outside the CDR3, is GAGVSQSPRYKVTKRGQDVTLRCDPISSHATLYWYQQALGQGPEFLTYFNYEAQPDKSGLPSDRFSAERPEGSISTLTIQRTEQRDSAMYRCASSSSEGAGEQFFGPGTRLTVL.

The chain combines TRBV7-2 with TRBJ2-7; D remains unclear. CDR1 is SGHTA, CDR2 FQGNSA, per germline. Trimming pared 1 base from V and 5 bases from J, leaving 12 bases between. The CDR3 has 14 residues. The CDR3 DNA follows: TGTGCCAGCAGCTTAGAGCCGGCAGCCCACGAGCAGTACTTC. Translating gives CASSLEPAAHEQYF.

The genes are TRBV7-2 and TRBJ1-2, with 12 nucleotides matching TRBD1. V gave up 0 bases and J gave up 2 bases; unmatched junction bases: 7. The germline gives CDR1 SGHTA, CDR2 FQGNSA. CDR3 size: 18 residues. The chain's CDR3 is CASSLAPGTGGANYGYTF. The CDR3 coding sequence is TGTGCCAGCAGCTTAGCGCCCGGGACAGGGGGCGCGAACTATGGCTACACCTTC.

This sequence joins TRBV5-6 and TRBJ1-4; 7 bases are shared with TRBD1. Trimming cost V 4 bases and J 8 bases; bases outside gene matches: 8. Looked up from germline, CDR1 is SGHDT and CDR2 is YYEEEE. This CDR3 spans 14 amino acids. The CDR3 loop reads CASSHDREGEKLFF. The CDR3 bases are TGTGCCAGCAGCCACGACAGGGAGGGGGAAAAACTGTTTTTT.